One sample yielded the 17 T cell receptor beta chains listed below, sequenced in a study of breast tumors, draining lymph nodes, adjacent tissues. TCRdb ran MiXCR on the multiplex PCR reads and lists one entry per CDR3 protein. The sample carries fewer than 140,000 distinct CDR3 sequences, around 30% recorded once. The lymph nodes were axillary draining lymph nodes from breast cancer patients. Sequencing was performed on axillary lymph node tissue. The receptor source for this set is a female donor with breast cancer. Some clones in this sample may be carry-over from other donors' samples.

The CDR3 DNA sequence: TGTGCCAGCAGTGAAGCAAAGGGGAGTAGGAGGTCCTACGAGCAGTACTTC. This codes for CASSEAKGSRRSYEQYF. This sequence joins TRBV6-1 and TRBJ2-7; D tentatively reads TRBD1 or TRBD2 (5 bases each). V gave up 0 bases and J gave up 1 base, with 16 bases separating them. The germline CDR1 and CDR2 sequences are MNHNS and SASEGT. This CDR3 comprises 17 residues.

In this sample, this clonotype turned up many times. Possible read error: a much larger clone is one base away. This chain links TRBV14 with TRBJ1-6; D uncertain. This CDR3 spans 15 amino acids. Germline CDR1 and CDR2: SGHDN and FVKESK. The CDR3 coding sequence is TGTGCCAGCAGCCAAGTTGGGTCCTATAATTCACCCCCCCACTTT. Protein sequence: CASSQVGSYNSPPHF.

This clonotype has at least ten counts. The chain has TRBV11-2 and TRBJ2-1, with 7 bases that match TRBD2. Germline-derived CDR1 and CDR2 are SGHAT and FQNNGV. This CDR3 has 15 residues. V shed 4 bases and J 4 bases; nucleotides not matched to a gene: 7. The CDR3 region is CASSYTSGTYNEQFF. The CDR3, as DNA: TGTGCCAGCAGCTATACCAGCGGGACGTACAATGAGCAGTTCTTC.

This clonotype has ten or more counts. This rearrangement joins TRBV4-1 to TRBJ1-2, with D hard to call. Germline CDR1 reads MGHRA; CDR2 reads YSYEKL. V was shortened by 3 bases and J by 3 bases, with 14 bases between the two germline ends. The CDR3 is made up of 15 amino acids. The CDR3 sequence: CASSHPSYMDYGYTF. CDR3 bases: TGCGCCAGCAGCCACCCCAGCTACATGGACTATGGCTACACCTTC.

About this clonotype: No conserved phenylalanine or tryptophan ends this CDR3, so it is likely a read error. The chain combines TRBV7-3 with TRBJ1-1, with D perhaps matching TRBD1 (6 bases). CDR1 and CDR2 from the germline V gene are SGHTA and FQGTGA. The V and J ends lost 8 bases and 1 base respectively, with 11 bases between them. CDR3 length: 13 amino acids. For the CDR3, the DNA is TGTGCCAGCGGCTCACAGGGGAACACTGAAGCTTTCTCT. Translated: CASGSQGNTEAFS.

At least ten counts were recorded for this clonotype. This chain uses TRBV6-5 with TRBJ2-1, with D possibly being TRBD2 (5 bases). The CDR3 length is 14 residues. V was clipped by 2 bases and J by 7 bases, with 12 bases between them. In germline, CDR1 is MNHEY, CDR2 SVGAGI. The CDR3 DNA follows: TGTGCCAGCAGTTACAGTCGGGATCAGAATGAGCAGTTCTTC. Its protein is CASSYSRDQNEQFF.

This clonotype appeared many times. DNA for the CDR3: TGTGCCAGCAGCTCGGGACAGGGAATCTACGAGCAGTACTTC. Its protein product is CASSSGQGIYEQYF. The V call is TRBV11-2, the J call TRBJ2-7; TRBD1 matches 9 bases. Germline V gives CDR1 SGHAT, CDR2 FQNNGV. The CDR3 totals 14 residues. The trim removed 4 bases at V and 3 bases at J, leaving 4 bases unmatched.

V is TRBV12-5 and J is TRBJ2-7, with 8 bases aligning to TRBD1. This CDR3 spans 15 amino acids. CDR1 is LGHNT and CDR2 is FRNRAP in the germline V gene. The V and J ends lost 3 bases and 7 bases, in that order; junction bases with no gene match: 11. CDR3 sequence (DNA): TGTGCTAGTGGTTTAATCTGGACAGGGCCTCGAGAGCAGTACGTC. Translation gives CASGLIWTGPREQYV.

This clonotype occurred many times. This chain joins TRBV10-3 and TRBJ2-2; D is unclear. The CDR3 extends over 11 amino acids. V was pared by 6 bases and J by 2 bases, with 1 base between. From germline, CDR1 is ENHRY and CDR2 SYGVKD. The CDR3, as DNA: TGTGCCATCAGCAACACCGGGGAGCTGTTTTTT. Its protein product is CAISNTGELFF.

Regarding this clonotype: A junction boundary mismatches the germline segment, possibly from a read error. The genes are TRBV29-1 and TRBJ1-1; D not resolved. The germline V gene encodes CDR1 SQVTM and CDR2 ANQGSEA. There are 14 residues in the CDR3. The CDR3 region is CGVIWSHMNTEAFF. Here the CDR3 DNA reads TGCGGCGTGATTTGGTCCCACATGAACACTGAAGCTTTCTTT.

Only a few counts were recorded for this clonotype. The chain recombines TRBV12-3 or TRBV12-4 with TRBJ1-5; D unclear. The V end lost 6 bases, the J end lost 3 bases, and 18 bases lay between the germline ends. CDR3 length: 16 amino acids. The CDR3 sequence: CASSVDDRPTNQPQHF. The CDR3 coding sequence is TGTGCCAGCAGCGTAGACGATAGGCCAACCAATCAGCCCCAGCATTTT.

This clonotype was counted at least ten times. The chain recombines TRBV19 with TRBJ2-4; the match to TRBD1 covers 7 bases. The CDR3 totals 13 residues. The germline V gene encodes CDR1 LNHDA and CDR2 SQIVND (reference sequence). Trimming cost V 9 bases and J 7 bases; bases outside gene matches: 9. CDR3 nucleotide sequence: TGTGCCAGCGAACCGACAGGGACGAACATTCAGTACTTC. Protein sequence: CASEPTGTNIQYF. Supplemented by reference TRBV19 and TRBJ2-4, the full variable domain reads DGGITQSPKYLFRKEGQNVTLSCEQNLNHDAMYWYRQDPGQGLRLIYYSQIVNDFQKGDIAEGYSVSREKKESFPLTVTSAQKNPTAFYLCASEPTGTNIQYFGAGTRLSVL.

This clonotype was recorded many times. The chain combines TRBV20-1 with TRBJ2-2; 8 positions agree with TRBD2. V lost 1 base and J lost 7; bases outside the gene matches: 8. Germline CDR1 is DFQATT and CDR2 is SNEGSKA (reference sequence). The CDR3 consists of 15 residues. The CDR3 loop is CSARGGYGRGGELFF. Written as DNA, the CDR3 is TGCAGTGCTAGAGGGGGCTACGGGAGGGGCGGGGAGCTGTTTTTT.

The sample holds many counts of this clonotype. The rearrangement joins TRBV9 to TRBJ2-2; D is possibly TRBD2 (5 bases). Germline-derived CDR1 and CDR2 are SGDLS and YYNGEE. With 6 bases removed from V and 0 bases from J, the gap between germline ends came to 9 bases. The CDR3 sequence is 14 residues long. The CDR3 reads CASNPGTNTGELFF. The CDR3 DNA sequence: TGTGCCAGCAATCCGGGGACGAACACCGGGGAGCTGTTTTTT.

This clonotype came up a few times. One base away lies a much larger clone, so this may be a sequencing read error. The chain links TRBV2 to TRBJ1-2, with TRBD1 as a possible D gene (6 bases). V dropped 3 bases and J dropped 3 bases, with 14 bases sitting between them. Germline V gene sequence: CDR1 SNHLY, CDR2 FYNNEI. This CDR3 region has 15 residues. The CDR3 DNA reads as TGTGCCAGCAGTGACCTGGGGGGGGCGGACTATGGCTACACCTTC. It encodes CASSDLGGADYGYTF.

The rearrangement links TRBV5-4 to TRBJ2-5; 7 bases agree with TRBD2. The CDR3 extends over 17 amino acids. Losses at the gene ends were 4 bases for V and 1 base for J; bases not matched to a gene: 13. Germline V lookup: CDR1 SGHNT, CDR2 YYREEE (reference sequence). This CDR3 reads CASSPGSPAGSQETQYF. The DNA for the CDR3 is TGTGCCAGCAGCCCTGGGTCCCCAGCGGGATCCCAAGAGACCCAGTACTTC.

This rearrangement joins TRBV20-1 to TRBJ2-5, with D uncertain. Germline V gene lookup returns CDR1 DFQATT and CDR2 SNEGSKA (reference sequence). The CDR3 has 13 amino acids. V shed 2 bases and J shed 5 bases, with 12 bases lying between them. The CDR3 coding sequence is TGCAGTGCTAGACGGTCTCTCAGGGAGACCCAGTACTTC. Translating gives CSARRSLRETQYF.